This T cell receptor beta chain was observed in a study of response to subunit inactivated influenza vaccine. TCRdb itself ran the RT-PCR reads through MiXCR, one entry per CDR3 protein. In the table there are fewer than 700,000 distinct CDR3 sequences, under 15% of which are singletons. Overall study results and limits: The authors suggested that every seasonal influenza vaccination recruits few new T cells.

The germline V gene encodes CDR1 SQVTM and CDR2 ANQGSEA. CDR3 length: 13 amino acids. V shed 0 bases and J shed 2 bases, with 7 bases lying between them. Note on this clonotype: Its antigen is unidentified.

This receptor was obtained from a man aged 50-60 years who received an inactivated influenza vaccine. The chain uses TRBV29-1 and TRBJ1-2; TRBD1 might be the D (5 bases). This specimen consisted of PBMCs from blood, obtained 35 to 45 days after vaccination. Written as DNA, the CDR3 is TGCAGCGTTGAAGATCGGGGGAACTATGGCTACACCTTC. Translation gives CSVEDRGNYGYTF.